This TCR beta chain was observed in a study of blood T cell repertoires in COVID-19. Sequencing was performed with immunoSEQ multiplex PCR; in TCRdb, only in-frame clones are kept and a portion is missing. Of around 300,000 clones in the sample, around nine tenths were seen once. Germline V CDR1 and CDR2: SEHNR, FQNEAQ (reference sequence). The V end lost 1 base, the J end lost 0 bases, and 9 bases lay between the germline ends. The CDR3 is 15 amino acids. Sequencing was carried out using peripheral blood. V usage is TRBV7-9 and J usage is TRBJ1-1; D is undetermined. This receptor was identified in a woman aged 30 to 39 with COVID-19, enrolled during active disease. CDR3 DNA: TGTGCCAGCAGCTTAGGCCAGGCTCTGAACACTGAAGCTTTCTTT. Its protein product is CASSLGQALNTEAFF.